This TCR beta chain was observed in a study of cytomegalovirus exposure and HLA in healthy donors. Study as a whole: Roughly 80 million unique TCRs from HLA-typed donors made up an early data release. General study results and limits: In an earlier analysis, in some 500 donors, most V segments appeared productive either ~90% or ~30% of the time. A link between a missense DCLRE1C variant and TCR beta V- and J-gene trimming emerged from a later analysis.

Donors in the study were healthy people who gave bone marrow. CDR1 is SGHTA and CDR2 is FQGNSA in the germline V gene. The CDR3 contains 14 residues. V lost 5 bases and J 7 bases, leaving 17 bases between the germline ends. About this clone: Antigen: not known.

PCR used 60 Vbeta primers and 13 Jbeta primers. Here immunoSEQ multiplex PCR was the method, and the copy in TCRdb shows in-frame clones only, minus some. The sample gives more than 150,000 clones, around 80% of which show up once; approximately 7% is in the top ten. The chain has TRBV7-2 and TRBJ1-1; D not certain. This sequence was found in a woman in her thirties or forties in good health and CMV-seropositive. Sequenced input: PBMCs. This CDR3 reads CASSPRWQSLEAFF. In nucleotides, the CDR3 is TGTGCCAGCAGCCCGAGGTGGCAGAGCCTTGAAGCTTTCTTT.